These T cell receptor beta chains were read from a single sample in a study of CD8 T cells in Susac syndrome. TCRdb passed the immunoSEQ multiplex PCR reads through MiXCR, listing each CDR3 protein once. The sample holds some 160,000 distinct CDR3 sequences; 90% to 95% are singletons and the top ten take 0.1% to 0.12%. The sample consisted of CD4+ T cells from PBMCs. These receptors came from a human donor with Susac syndrome. CDR3s include the opening cysteine and the closing phenylalanine or tryptophan. A D gene is named only where the DNA matches it firmly. Clone sizes are given selectively: once, few, many, or a class where the clone is expanded.

j_call | clone_size | v_call | d_call | cdr3_nt | cdr3_aa
TRBJ2-3 | NA | TRBV12-3/TRBV12-4 | NA | TGTGCCAGCAGTTTTTATCCAGATACGCAGTATTTT | CASSFYPDTQYF
TRBJ2-3 | NA | TRBV12-3/TRBV12-4 | NA | TGTGCCAGCAGTTTGGCAGGATTTACAGATACGCAGTATTTT | CASSLAGFTDTQYF
TRBJ2-3 | NA | TRBV14 | TRBD2 | TGTGCCAGCAGCCAGGGACTAGCAAATACGCAGTATTTT | CASSQGLANTQYF
TRBJ2-1 | many | TRBV11-2 | TRBD2 | TGTGCCAGCAGCTCCGCGGGGGGACTCAGGTTCTTC | CASSSAGGLRFF
TRBJ2-4 | few | TRBV20-1 | NA | TGCAGTGTCGTGGAAAACATTCAGTACTTC | CSVVENIQYF
TRBJ2-3 | NA | TRBV6-2/TRBV6-3 | TRBD2 | TGTGCCAGCACTAATAGCGGGGGGGCCGGTACGCAGTATTTT | CASTNSGGAGTQYF
TRBJ2-1 | NA | TRBV15 | NA | TGTGCCACCAGCAGAGATCCCCTGACAGGGACTAGGAACAATGAGCAGTTCTTC | CATSRDPLTGTRNNEQFF
TRBJ2-1 | once | TRBV12-3/TRBV12-4 | TRBD2 | TGTGCCAGCAGTCCCTGGGGCGGGGGGGGTTGGGATGAGCAGTTCTTC | CASSPWGGGGWDEQFF
TRBJ2-4 | NA | TRBV2 | NA | TGTGCCAGCAGTGCGTACTCCGATCTTCAGTACTTC | CASSAYSDLQYF
TRBJ2-2 | NA | TRBV9 | TRBD2 | TGTGCCAGCAGCCATGGCGGGGGTAACACCGGGGAGCTGTTTTTT | CASSHGGGNTGELFF
TRBJ1-2 | NA | TRBV15 | NA | TGTGCCACCAGCAGTCCCGGTACTTCCTATTCTGGTGGCTATGGCTACACCTTC | CATSSPGTSYSGGYGYTF
TRBJ2-7 | NA | TRBV29-1 | TRBD1 | TGCAGCGCTACTCCGACAGGGACCGAGCAGTACTTC | CSATPTGTEQYF
TRBJ1-1 | NA | TRBV15 | TRBD1 | TGTGCCACCAGCAGAGATCAAGGGGGCCCGGCTTTCTTT | CATSRDQGGPAFF
TRBJ2-3 | NA | TRBV6-5 | TRBD2 | TGTGCCAGCAGTTACTCGAGACCCTTGGCGGGGGGGCCAGGGGATACGCAGTATTTT | CASSYSRPLAGGPGDTQYF
TRBJ2-5 | NA | TRBV12-3/TRBV12-4 | NA | TGTGCCAGCAGCCGCGGGATGGGGGAGACCCAGTACTTC | CASSRGMGETQYF
TRBJ1-2 | NA | TRBV6-5 | NA | TGTGCCAGCAGTTACTCCCTAGAGACAGGTCTTACGACGGGCTACACCTTC | CASSYSLETGLTTGYTF
TRBJ1-1 | once | TRBV6-1 | TRBD1 | TGTGCCAGCAGTCCTTCGACAGGGTGGGGGAACACTGAAGCTTTCTTT | CASSPSTGWGNTEAFF
TRBJ2-7 | NA | TRBV5-6 | NA | TGTGCCAGCAGCTTGGTCGGGTCATCGCGGGAGCAGTACTTC | CASSLVGSSREQYF
TRBJ2-3 | NA | TRBV5-5 | NA | TGTGCCAGCAGCTTGTTGCAGTCCACAGATACGCAGTATTTT | CASSLLQSTDTQYF
TRBJ1-6 | NA | TRBV5-1 | TRBD1 | TGCGCCAGCAGCCCCCGGGACAGGGGTAATTCACCCCTCCACTTT | CASSPRDRGNSPLHF
TRBJ2-7 | NA | TRBV27 | NA | TGTGCCAGCAGGGACGGATTGTCCTACGAGCAGTACTTC | CASRDGLSYEQYF
TRBJ1-5 | NA | TRBV20-1 | NA | TGCAGTGCTAGAGAAGGGAACCTAGGCAATCAGCCCCAGCATTTT | CSAREGNLGNQPQHF
TRBJ1-1 | NA | TRBV20-1 | TRBD1 | TGCAGTGCTAGCTCGGACAGGGAAGACACTGAAGCTTTCTTT | CSASSDREDTEAFF
TRBJ2-1 | NA | TRBV5-1 | TRBD2 | TGCGCCAGCAGCCGGGAAGCGGGGGGGCTCGACAATGAGCAGTTCTTC | CASSREAGGLDNEQFF
TRBJ2-5 | once | TRBV7-9 | NA | TGTGCCAGCAGCTTCGGTTGGGGGACCCAGTACTTC | CASSFGWGTQYF
TRBJ1-5 | NA | TRBV6-5 | TRBD1 | TGTGCCAGCAGTTCCTCAGCGACAGGGGGCGGACAGCCCCAGCATTTT | CASSSSATGGGQPQHF
TRBJ2-3 | NA | TRBV9 | TRBD2 | TGTGCCAGCAGCGCCTATTCTAGCGGGGGGGGCACAGATACGCAGTATTTT | CASSAYSSGGGTDTQYF
TRBJ2-1 | once | TRBV7-7 | TRBD2 | TGTGCCAGCAGCTCTCAGGGAGGGAGTGAGCAGTTCTTC | CASSSQGGSEQFF
TRBJ2-7 | NA | TRBV12-3/TRBV12-4 | NA | TGTGCCAGCAGTTCTACACTGAGCTCCTACGAGCAGTACTTC | CASSSTLSSYEQYF
TRBJ2-4 | NA | TRBV5-4 | TRBD1 | TGTGCCAGCAGCGCACAGGGGGCGACGGTCAAAAACATTCAGTACTTC | CASSAQGATVKNIQYF
TRBJ1-2 | NA | TRBV5-6 | NA | TGTGCCAGCAGCTTGGAGGCTAACTATGGCTACACCTTC | CASSLEANYGYTF
TRBJ1-2 | NA | TRBV6-5 | NA | TGTGCCAGCCATAAACCTAACTATGGCTACACCTTC | CASHKPNYGYTF
TRBJ1-6 | NA | TRBV9 | NA | TGTGCCAGCAGCGTAGAAAGGGGGGAGACACCCCTCCACTTT | CASSVERGETPLHF
TRBJ2-1 | NA | TRBV20-1 | NA | TGCAGTGCTAGTGGGCTAGGGGGCAATGAGCAGTTCTTC | CSASGLGGNEQFF
TRBJ2-5 | NA | TRBV27 | NA | TGTGCCAGCAGTCAATCGGGGACCTACCAAGAGACCCAGTACTTC | CASSQSGTYQETQYF
TRBJ1-1 | NA | TRBV19 | NA | TGTGCCAGTAGTATAGATCACAGGGTGAGCACTGAAGCTTTCTTT | CASSIDHRVSTEAFF
TRBJ2-1 | NA | TRBV20-1 | TRBD1 | TGCTCCGTGGACAGGGGCAATGAGCAGTTCTTC | CSVDRGNEQFF
TRBJ2-7 | once | TRBV6-5 | NA | TGTGCCAGCAGAGGCCGGGGATTATCCTACGAGCAGTACTTC | CASRGRGLSYEQYF
TRBJ2-3 | NA | TRBV4-2 | TRBD1 | TGTGCCAGCAGCCTGGGACAGGGAGATTCATCGACAGATACGCAGTATTTT | CASSLGQGDSSTDTQYF
TRBJ2-7 | NA | TRBV2 | NA | TGTGCCAGCAGTGGATGGAGTGGGGATTCCTACGAGCAGTACTTC | CASSGWSGDSYEQYF
TRBJ2-7 | NA | TRBV7-2 | TRBD1 | TGTGCCAGCAGTATTGACAGGGGGATATCCTACGAGCAGTACTTC | CASSIDRGISYEQYF
TRBJ1-5 | NA | TRBV18 | NA | TGTGCCAGCTCACCGTCTCAGCCCCAGCATTTT | CASSPSQPQHF
TRBJ2-1 | NA | TRBV12-3/TRBV12-4 | TRBD2 | TGTGCCAGCAGTTTACTAAGCGGGGGGTTCAATGAGCAGTTCTTC | CASSLLSGGFNEQFF
TRBJ2-2 | NA | TRBV5-1 | NA | TGCGCCAGCAGCCCTTTTGGACAGTACACCGGGGAGCTGTTTTTT | CASSPFGQYTGELFF
TRBJ1-2 | NA | TRBV6-1 | TRBD1 | TGTGCCAGCAGTGAAGCGGGCGGACAGGGAGGCTATGGCTACACCTTC | CASSEAGGQGGYGYTF
TRBJ2-5 | NA | TRBV20-1 | NA | TGCAGTGCTAGTGCCCTAAGGGGGGCAGGAGAGACCCAGTACTTC | CSASALRGAGETQYF
TRBJ2-7 | NA | TRBV6-2/TRBV6-3 | NA | TGTGCCAGCAGTTACTCTTCTTCGGGCATCGAGCAGTACTTC | CASSYSSSGIEQYF
TRBJ2-2 | NA | TRBV29-1 | NA | TGCAGCGTTGAAGACAGGGTCGCCGGGGAGCTGTTTTTT | CSVEDRVAGELFF
TRBJ2-5 | NA | TRBV5-4 | TRBD2 | TGTGCCAGCAGCGAAGGGGGACTAGCGATACAAGAGACCCAGTACTTC | CASSEGGLAIQETQYF
TRBJ2-5 | NA | TRBV7-2 | NA | TGTGCCAGCAGCTTAGATGGGGCGGGTGGGGAGACCCAGTACTTC | CASSLDGAGGETQYF
TRBJ2-7 | NA | TRBV7-6 | NA | TGTGCCAGCGGAGCGATGGGCACAGTCGTTGGCGAGCAGTACTTC | CASGAMGTVVGEQYF
TRBJ2-5 | NA | TRBV20-1 | TRBD2 | TGCAGTGCTAGTCCCCTTGGGCTAGCGGAAGAGACCCAGTACTTC | CSASPLGLAEETQYF
TRBJ2-5 | NA | TRBV20-1 | TRBD2 | TGCAGTGCCCAGACTAGCGGGGGGAGAGAGACCCAGTACTTC | CSAQTSGGRETQYF